These 6 T cell receptor beta chains originate from one sample sequenced in a study of blood T cell repertoires in COVID-19. Assay used: immunoSEQ multiplex PCR; TCRdb lists only in-frame clones, some missing. The sample has tens of thousands of clones; roughly 80% are singletons. The specimen was peripheral blood. These receptors all come from a young man with COVID-19, enrolled during active disease.

V is TRBV28 and J is TRBJ2-5; maybe TRBD1 (6 bases). V lost 7 bases, J lost 2 bases, and 14 bases lay in between. The CDR3 sequence is 14 residues long. Germline CDR1 reads MDHEN; CDR2 reads SYDVKM. DNA for the CDR3: TGTGCCAGCAATCAGGGGCGAGATCAAGAGACCCAGTACTTC. Translation: CASNQGRDQETQYF.

The chain recombines TRBV5-5 with TRBJ2-1, with 11 positions matching TRBD2. The V and J ends lost 1 base and 9 bases, in that order; junction bases with no gene match: 6. This CDR3 spans 15 amino acids. Germline V gene data show CDR1 as SGHKS and CDR2 as YYEKEE (reference sequence). CDR3 nucleotides: TGTGCCAGCAGCTTGCGACTAGCGGGAAATTTTGAGCAGTTCTTC. Protein product: CASSLRLAGNFEQFF.

The rearrangement links TRBV5-5 to TRBJ2-3; tentative D call: TRBD2 (6 bases). Trimming stripped 3 bases from V and 6 bases from J, with 20 bases between. Germline-derived CDR1 and CDR2 are SGHKS and YYEKEE (reference sequence). The CDR3 is made up of 16 amino acids. The CDR3 DNA is TGTGCCAGCAGCTATACTACCGAGCCCGGAGGGGATACGCAGTATTTT. Its protein is CASSYTTEPGGDTQYF.

The chain has TRBV19 and TRBJ2-7, with TRBD2 identical over 7 bases. CDR3 size: 15 residues. Germline CDR1 reads LNHDA; CDR2 reads SQIVND (reference sequence). V was clipped by 3 bases and J by 1 base; unmatched bases: 6. DNA of the CDR3: TGTGCCAGTAGTATGGCGGGAGTGGGGTCCTACGAGCAGTACTTC. Amino acids: CASSMAGVGSYEQYF.

The CDR3 sequence is CASSPNEGVKYGYTF. Written as DNA, the CDR3 is TGTGCCAGCAGCCCTAATGAGGGGGTCAAATATGGCTACACCTTC. The genes are TRBV3-1 (or the pseudogene TRBV3-2) and TRBJ1-2; weak D call: TRBD1 (6 bases). The V and J ends lost 4 bases and 5 bases respectively, with 17 bases between them. Germline CDR1 is LGHDT and CDR2 is YNNKEL (reference sequence). The CDR3 has 15 amino acids.

As to this clone: Different DNA sequences within this sample yield the same CDR3. V usage is TRBV28 and J usage is TRBJ2-1; D not resolved. The germline V gene has CDR1 MDHEN and CDR2 SYDVKM. V lost 5 bases to trimming and J lost 7 bases, with 9 bases between them. The CDR3 consists of 12 residues. Here the CDR3 DNA reads TGTGCCAGCAGTCTTACGAGGAATGAGCAGTTCTTC. Translation: CASSLTRNEQFF.